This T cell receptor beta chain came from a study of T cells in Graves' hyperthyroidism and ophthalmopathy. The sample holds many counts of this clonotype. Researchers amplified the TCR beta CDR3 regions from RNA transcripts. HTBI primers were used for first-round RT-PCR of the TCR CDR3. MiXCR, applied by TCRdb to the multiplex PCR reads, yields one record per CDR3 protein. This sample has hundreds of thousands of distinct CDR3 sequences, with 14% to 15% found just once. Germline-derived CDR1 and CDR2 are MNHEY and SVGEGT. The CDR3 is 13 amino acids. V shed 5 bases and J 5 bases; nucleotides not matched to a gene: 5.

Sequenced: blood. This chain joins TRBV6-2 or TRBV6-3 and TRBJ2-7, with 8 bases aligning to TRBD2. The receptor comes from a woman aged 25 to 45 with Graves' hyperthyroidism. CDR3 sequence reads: CASSLLSGNEQYF. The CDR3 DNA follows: TGTGCCAGCAGTCTCCTTAGCGGGAACGAGCAGTACTTC.